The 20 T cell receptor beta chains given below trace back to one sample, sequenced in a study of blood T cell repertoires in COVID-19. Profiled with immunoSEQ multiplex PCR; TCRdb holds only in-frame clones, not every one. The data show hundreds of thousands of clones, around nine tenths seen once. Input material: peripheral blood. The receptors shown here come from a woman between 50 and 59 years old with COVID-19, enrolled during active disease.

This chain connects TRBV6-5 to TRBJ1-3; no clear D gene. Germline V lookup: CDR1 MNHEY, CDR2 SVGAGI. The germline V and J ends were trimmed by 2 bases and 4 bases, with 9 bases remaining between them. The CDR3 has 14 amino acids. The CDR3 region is CASSYGGHGNTIYF. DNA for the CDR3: TGTGCCAGCAGTTACGGAGGGCACGGAAACACCATATATTTT.

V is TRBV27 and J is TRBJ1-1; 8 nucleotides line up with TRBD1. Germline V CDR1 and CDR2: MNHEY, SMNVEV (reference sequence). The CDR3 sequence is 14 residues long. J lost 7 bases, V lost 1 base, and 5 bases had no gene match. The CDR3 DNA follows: TGTGCCAGCAGTTTATATACAGGGGGTGGTGAAGCTTTCTTT. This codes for CASSLYTGGGEAFF.

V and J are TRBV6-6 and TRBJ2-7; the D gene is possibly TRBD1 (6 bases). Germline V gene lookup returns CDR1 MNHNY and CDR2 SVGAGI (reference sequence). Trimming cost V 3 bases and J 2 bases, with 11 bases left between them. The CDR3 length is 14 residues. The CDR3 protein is CASSYQGPPYEQYF. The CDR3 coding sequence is TGTGCCAGCAGTTATCAGGGGCCTCCCTACGAGCAGTACTTC.

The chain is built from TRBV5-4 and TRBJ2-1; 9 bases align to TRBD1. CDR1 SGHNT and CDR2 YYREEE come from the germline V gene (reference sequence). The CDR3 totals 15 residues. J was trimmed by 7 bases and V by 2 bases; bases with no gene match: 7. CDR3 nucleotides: TGTGCCAGCAGCTTCCGGGACAGGGCTGGTAATGAGCAGTTCTTC. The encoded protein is CASSFRDRAGNEQFF. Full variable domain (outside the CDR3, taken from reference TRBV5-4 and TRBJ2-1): ETGVTQSPTHLIKTRGQQVTLRCSSQSGHNTVSWYQQALGQGPQFIFQYYREEENGRGNFPPRFSGLQFPNYSSELNVNALELDDSALYLCASSFRDRAGNEQFFGPGTRLTVL.

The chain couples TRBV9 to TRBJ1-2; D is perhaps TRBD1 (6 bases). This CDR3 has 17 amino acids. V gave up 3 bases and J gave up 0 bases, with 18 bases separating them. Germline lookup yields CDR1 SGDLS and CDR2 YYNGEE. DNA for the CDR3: TGTGCCAGCAGCGAACTGGTCAGGGGCCACGCTAACTATGGCTACACCTTC. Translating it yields CASSELVRGHANYGYTF.

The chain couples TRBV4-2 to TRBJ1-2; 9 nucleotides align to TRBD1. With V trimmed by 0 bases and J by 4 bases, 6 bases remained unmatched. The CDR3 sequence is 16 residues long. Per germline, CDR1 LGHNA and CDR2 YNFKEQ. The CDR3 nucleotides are TGTGCCAGCAGCCAAGATCAAGGGACAGGGCCCTATGGCTACACCTTC. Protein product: CASSQDQGTGPYGYTF.

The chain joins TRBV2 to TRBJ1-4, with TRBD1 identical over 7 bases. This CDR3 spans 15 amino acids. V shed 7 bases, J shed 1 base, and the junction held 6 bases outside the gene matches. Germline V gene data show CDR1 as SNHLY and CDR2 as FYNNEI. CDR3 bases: TGTGCCAGCATTAGGGGGCGCGAAACTAATGAAAAACTGTTTTTT. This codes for CASIRGRETNEKLFF.

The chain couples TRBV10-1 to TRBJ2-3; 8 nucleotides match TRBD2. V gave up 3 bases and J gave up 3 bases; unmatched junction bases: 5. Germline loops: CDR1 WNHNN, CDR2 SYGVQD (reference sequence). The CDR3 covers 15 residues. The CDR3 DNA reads TGCGCCAGCAGTGAACCCGGGGGGGCAACAGATACGCAGTATTTT. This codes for CASSEPGGATDTQYF.

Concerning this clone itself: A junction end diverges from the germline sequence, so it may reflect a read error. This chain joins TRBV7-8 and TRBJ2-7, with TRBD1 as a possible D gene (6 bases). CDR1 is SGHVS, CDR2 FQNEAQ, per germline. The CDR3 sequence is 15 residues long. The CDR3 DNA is TGTGCCAGCAGCTGGGGTGCGACAGGATCTACGATTGCCGTCTTC. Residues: CASSWGATGSTIAVF. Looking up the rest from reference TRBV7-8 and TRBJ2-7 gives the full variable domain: GAGVSQSPRYKVAKRGQDVALRCDPISGHVSLFWYQQALGQGPEFLTYFQNEAQLDKSGLPSDRFFAERPEGSVSTLKIQRTQQEDSAVYLCASSWGATGSTIAVFGPGTRLTVT.

In nucleotides, the CDR3 is TGTGCCAGCATTTGGGAGGCAGGGGGCGGCACTGAAGCTTTCTTT. Its protein is CASIWEAGGGTEAFF. V usage is TRBV2 and J usage is TRBJ1-1, with 8 bases matching TRBD1. This CDR3 has 15 amino acids. The V segment lost 7 bases and the J segment 4 bases; nucleotides outside the gene matches: 11. In germline, CDR1 is SNHLY, CDR2 FYNNEI.

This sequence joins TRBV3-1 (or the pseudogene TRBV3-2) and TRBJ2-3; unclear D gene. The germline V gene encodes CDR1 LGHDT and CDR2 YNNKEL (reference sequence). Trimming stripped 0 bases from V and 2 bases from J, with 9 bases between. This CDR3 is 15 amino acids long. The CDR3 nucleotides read TGTGCCAGCAGCCAAGATCGAGGCTTCACAGATACGCAGTATTTT. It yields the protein CASSQDRGFTDTQYF.

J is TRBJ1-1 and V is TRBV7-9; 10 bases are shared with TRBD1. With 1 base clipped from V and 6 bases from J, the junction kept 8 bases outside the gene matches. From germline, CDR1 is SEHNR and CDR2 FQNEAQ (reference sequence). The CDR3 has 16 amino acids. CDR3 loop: CASSLGPPDRGAEAFF. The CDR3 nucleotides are TGTGCCAGCAGCTTAGGGCCCCCGGACAGGGGGGCTGAAGCTTTCTTT.

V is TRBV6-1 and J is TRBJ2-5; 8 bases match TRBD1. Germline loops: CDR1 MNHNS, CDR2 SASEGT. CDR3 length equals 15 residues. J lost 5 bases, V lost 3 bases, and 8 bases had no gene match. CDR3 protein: CASSDGGQVWETQYF. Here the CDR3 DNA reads TGTGCCAGCAGTGACGGGGGACAGGTATGGGAGACCCAGTACTTC.

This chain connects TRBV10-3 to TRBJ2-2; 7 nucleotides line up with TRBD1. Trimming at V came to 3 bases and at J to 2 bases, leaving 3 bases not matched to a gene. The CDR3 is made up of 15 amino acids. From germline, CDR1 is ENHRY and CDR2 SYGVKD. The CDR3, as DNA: TGTGCCATCAGTGAACAGGGGTCAAACACCGGGGAGCTGTTTTTT. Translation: CAISEQGSNTGELFF.

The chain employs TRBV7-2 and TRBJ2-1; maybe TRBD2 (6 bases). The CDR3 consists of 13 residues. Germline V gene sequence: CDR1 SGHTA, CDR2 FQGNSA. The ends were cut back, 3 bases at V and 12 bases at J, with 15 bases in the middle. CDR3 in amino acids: CASSFPGRDWQFF. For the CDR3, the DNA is TGTGCCAGCAGCTTCCCCGGTCGGGACTGGCAGTTCTTC.

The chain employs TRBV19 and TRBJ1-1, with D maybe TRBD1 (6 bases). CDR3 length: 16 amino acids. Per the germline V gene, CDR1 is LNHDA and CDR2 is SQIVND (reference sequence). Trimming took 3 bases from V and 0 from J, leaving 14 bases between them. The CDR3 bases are TGTGCCAGTAGTATTGGGTCCAGGGGCATGAACACTGAAGCTTTCTTT. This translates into CASSIGSRGMNTEAFF. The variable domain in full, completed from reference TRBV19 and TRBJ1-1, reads DGGITQSPKYLFRKEGQNVTLSCEQNLNHDAMYWYRQDPGQGLRLIYYSQIVNDFQKGDIAEGYSVSREKKESFPLTVTSAQKNPTAFYLCASSIGSRGMNTEAFFGQGTRLTVV.

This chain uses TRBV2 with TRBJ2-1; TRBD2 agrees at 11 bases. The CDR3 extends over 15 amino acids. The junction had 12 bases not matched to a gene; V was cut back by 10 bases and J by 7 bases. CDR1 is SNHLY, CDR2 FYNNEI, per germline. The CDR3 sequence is CATQLLAGGRNEQFF. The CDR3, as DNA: TGTGCCACCCAACTCCTAGCGGGGGGAAGGAATGAGCAGTTCTTC.

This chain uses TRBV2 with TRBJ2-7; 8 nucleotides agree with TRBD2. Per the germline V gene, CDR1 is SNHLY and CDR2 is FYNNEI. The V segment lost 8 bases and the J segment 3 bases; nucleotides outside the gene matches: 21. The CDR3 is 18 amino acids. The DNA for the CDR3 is TGTGCCAGCGGGACTGAGGGACTAGTCCCCTTTTTAAACTACGAGCAGTACTTC. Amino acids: CASGTEGLVPFLNYEQYF.

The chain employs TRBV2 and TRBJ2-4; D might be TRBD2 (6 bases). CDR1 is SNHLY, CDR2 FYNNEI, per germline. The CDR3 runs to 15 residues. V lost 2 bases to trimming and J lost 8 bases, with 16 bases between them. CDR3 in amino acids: CASSESGFGGDIQYF. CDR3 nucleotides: TGTGCCAGCAGTGAATCCGGTTTCGGGGGTGACATTCAGTACTTC.

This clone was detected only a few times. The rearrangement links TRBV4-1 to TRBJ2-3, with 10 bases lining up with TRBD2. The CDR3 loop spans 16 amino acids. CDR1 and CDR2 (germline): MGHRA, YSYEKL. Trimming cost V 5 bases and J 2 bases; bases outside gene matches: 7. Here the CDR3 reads CASSARLAGHTDTQYF. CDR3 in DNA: TGCGCCAGCAGCGCCCGACTAGCGGGTCACACAGATACGCAGTATTTT.